A single T cell receptor (beta chain) is shown here with its context. The CDR3 covers 15 residues. The V gene's germline CDR1 is SGHKS and CDR2 YYEKEE (reference sequence). The V end lost 4 bases, the J end lost 3 bases, and 16 bases lay between the germline ends. The data were taken from a study of blood T cell repertoires in COVID-19. Study overall: Samples came from the United States, Italy and Spain, spanning acute and convalescent COVID-19. PBMCs, B-cell-depleted T cells, or T cells were the source of the cDNA or gDNA that made up the material.

Per the original data handling: Reference gene primer amplification in the assay estimated nucleated cell counts. Produced via immunoSEQ multiplex PCR; TCRdb's table is partial and in-frame only. V, J and clone size are those of that table, while D and trimming were read from the DNA. The table includes around 140,000 clones, more than 85% detected once. What was sequenced was peripheral blood. The chain recombines TRBV5-5 with TRBJ1-1; D is possibly TRBD1 (6 bases). This clonotype was obtained from a man aged 45-65 years with active or convalescent COVID-19. CDR3 DNA: TGTGCCAGCAGCGACTGGGGGCAGCAGTACACTGAAGCTTTCTTT. This sequence encodes CASSDWGQQYTEAFF.